The present TCR beta chain was sequenced within a study of cytomegalovirus exposure and HLA in healthy donors. In regard to this clone: What it binds is not known.

PCR primers comprised 60 Vbeta and 13 Jbeta primers. TCRdb's copy holds only in-frame clones and misses some; the assay was immunoSEQ multiplex PCR. This sample has under 150,000 clones; approximately 68% occur once, and the top ten carry over 2%. General study points: There were reportedly fewer N-insertions in an Asian-associated ancestry cluster than the roughly 700-donor mean, in a later analysis.

V dropped 2 bases and J dropped 5 bases, with 10 bases sitting between them. Germline V CDR1 and CDR2: LNHDA, SQIVND (reference sequence). This CDR3 is built from 13 residues. The sequencing input was PBMCs. This sequence originates from a man aged 35 to 55 in good health and CMV-seronegative. This chain connects TRBV19 to TRBJ2-7; TRBD1 is a possible D gene (6 bases). CDR3 nucleotides: TGTGCCAGTAGTATAATGGGGGCCCACGAGCAGTACTTC. Translated, it gives CASSIMGAHEQYF. Complete variable domain (other parts from reference TRBV19 and TRBJ2-7): DGGITQSPKYLFRKEGQNVTLSCEQNLNHDAMYWYRQDPGQGLRLIYYSQIVNDFQKGDIAEGYSVSREKKESFPLTVTSAQKNPTAFYLCASSIMGAHEQYFGPGTRLTVT.